This TCR beta chain was sequenced during a study of T-cell reconstitution after alpha-beta-depleted transplantation in children. Trimming removed 6 bases from V and 0 bases from J, with 18 bases in between. The CDR3 runs to 16 residues. Germline V lookup: CDR1 DFQATT, CDR2 SNEGSKA (reference sequence). Unique molecular identifiers were incorporated into the prepared TCRbeta library. Each CDR3 protein is one row after TCRdb ran MiXCR on the PCR reads. The sample lists fewer than 750,000 distinct CDR3 sequences; under 25% were seen once. This sample comprised PBMCs, mostly from graft donor cells, obtained 360 days after TCRalphabeta/CD19-depleted stem cell transplant. The rearrangement joins TRBV20-1 to TRBJ2-1; D is possibly TRBD1 (6 bases). This clonotype was obtained from a boy younger than two who had a stem cell transplant for acute myeloid leukemia, so the T cells may come from the graft donor. For the CDR3, the DNA is TGCAGTGCGCCACGCCAGGGGCATAGCTCCTACAATGAGCAGTTCTTC. It yields the protein CSAPRQGHSSYNEQFF.